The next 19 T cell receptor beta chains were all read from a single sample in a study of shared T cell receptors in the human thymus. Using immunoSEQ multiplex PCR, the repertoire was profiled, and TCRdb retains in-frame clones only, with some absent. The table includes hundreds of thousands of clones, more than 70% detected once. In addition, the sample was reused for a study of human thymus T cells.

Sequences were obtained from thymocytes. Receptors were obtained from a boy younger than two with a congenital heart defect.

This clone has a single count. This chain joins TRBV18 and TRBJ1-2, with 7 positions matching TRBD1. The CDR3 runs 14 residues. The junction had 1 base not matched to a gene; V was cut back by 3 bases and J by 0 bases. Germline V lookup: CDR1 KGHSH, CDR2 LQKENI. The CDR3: CASSPTGPNYGYTF. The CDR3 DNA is TGTGCCAGCTCACCGACAGGGCCTAACTATGGCTACACCTTC.

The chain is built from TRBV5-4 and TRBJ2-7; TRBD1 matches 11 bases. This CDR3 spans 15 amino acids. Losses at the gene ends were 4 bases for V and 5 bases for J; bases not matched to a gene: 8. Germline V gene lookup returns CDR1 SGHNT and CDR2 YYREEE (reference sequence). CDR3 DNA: TGTGCCAGCAGCGCCCGGGACAGGGGGAGGAACGAGCAGTACTTC. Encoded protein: CASSARDRGRNEQYF.

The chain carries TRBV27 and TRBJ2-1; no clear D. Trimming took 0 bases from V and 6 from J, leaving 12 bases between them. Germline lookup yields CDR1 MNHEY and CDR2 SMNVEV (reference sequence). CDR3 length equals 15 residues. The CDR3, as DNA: TGTGCCAGCAGTTTATCGGTCCCCCAGGCCAATGAGCAGTTCTTC. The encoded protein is CASSLSVPQANEQFF.

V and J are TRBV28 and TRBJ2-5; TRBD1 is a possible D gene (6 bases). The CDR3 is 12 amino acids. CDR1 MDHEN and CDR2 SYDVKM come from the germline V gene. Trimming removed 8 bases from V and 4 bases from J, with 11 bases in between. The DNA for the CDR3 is TGTGCCAGCGAGAGAGGGGGAGAGACCCAGTACTTC. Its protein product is CASERGGETQYF.

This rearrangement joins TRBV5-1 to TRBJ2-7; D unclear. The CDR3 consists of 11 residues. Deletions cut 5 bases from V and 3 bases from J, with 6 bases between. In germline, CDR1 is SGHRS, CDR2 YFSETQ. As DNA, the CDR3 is TGCGCCAGCAGACGCTACTACGAGCAGTACTTC. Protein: CASRRYYEQYF.

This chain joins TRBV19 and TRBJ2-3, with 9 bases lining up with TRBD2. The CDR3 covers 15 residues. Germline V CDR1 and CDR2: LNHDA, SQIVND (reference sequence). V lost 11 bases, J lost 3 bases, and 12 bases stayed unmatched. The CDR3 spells CASVVISGRTDTQYF. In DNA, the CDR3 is TGTGCCTCAGTGGTTATTAGCGGGAGAACAGATACGCAGTATTTT.

The CDR3 reads CASSLWTSGSDTQYF. DNA of the CDR3: TGTGCCAGCTCACTCTGGACTAGCGGGAGTGATACGCAGTATTTT. J is TRBJ2-3 and V is TRBV18; the match to TRBD2 covers 13 bases. Germline lookup yields CDR1 KGHSH and CDR2 LQKENI. V trimming: 4 bases; J trimming: 6 bases; junction bases outside the gene matches: 4. The CDR3 runs to 15 residues.

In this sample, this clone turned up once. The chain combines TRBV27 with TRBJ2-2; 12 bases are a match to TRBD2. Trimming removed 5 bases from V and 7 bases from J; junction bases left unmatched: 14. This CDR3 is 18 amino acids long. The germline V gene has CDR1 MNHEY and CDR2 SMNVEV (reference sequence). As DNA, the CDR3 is TGTGCCAGCAGTCTCTTCACCAACCTAGCGGGGGGGATCGGGGAGCTGTTTTTT. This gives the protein CASSLFTNLAGGIGELFF.

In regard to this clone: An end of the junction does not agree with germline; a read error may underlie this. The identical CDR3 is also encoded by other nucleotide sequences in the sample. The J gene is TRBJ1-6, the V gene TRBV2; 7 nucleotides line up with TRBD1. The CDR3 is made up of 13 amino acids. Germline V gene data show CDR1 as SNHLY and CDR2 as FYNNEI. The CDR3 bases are TGTGCCAGCGCCGGGACAGATAATTCCCCCCTCCACTTT. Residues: CASAGTDNSPLHF.

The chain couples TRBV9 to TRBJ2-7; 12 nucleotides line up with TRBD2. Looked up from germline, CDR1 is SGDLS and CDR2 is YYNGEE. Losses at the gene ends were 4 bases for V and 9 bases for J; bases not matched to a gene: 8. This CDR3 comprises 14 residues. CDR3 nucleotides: TGTGCCAGCAGCCTCGGACTAGCGGGATCCATGCAGTACTTC. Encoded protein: CASSLGLAGSMQYF.

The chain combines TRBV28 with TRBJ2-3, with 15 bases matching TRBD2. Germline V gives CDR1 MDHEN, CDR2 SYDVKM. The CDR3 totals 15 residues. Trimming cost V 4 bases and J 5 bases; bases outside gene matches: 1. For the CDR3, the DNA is TGTGCCAGCAGTTGGACTAGCGGGAGGGGAGATACGCAGTATTTT. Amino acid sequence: CASSWTSGRGDTQYF.

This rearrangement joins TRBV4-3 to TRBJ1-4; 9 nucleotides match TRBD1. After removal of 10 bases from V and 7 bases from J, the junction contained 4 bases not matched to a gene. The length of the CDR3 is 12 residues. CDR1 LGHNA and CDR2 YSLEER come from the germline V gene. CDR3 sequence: CATGTGPEKLFF. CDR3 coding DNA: TGCGCCACGGGGACAGGGCCTGAAAAACTGTTTTTT.

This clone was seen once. CDR3 nucleotide sequence: TGTGCCAGCAGCCTAAACAAAGGGGGCGAAAAGGAGACCCAGTACTTC. Translating it yields CASSLNKGGEKETQYF. The chain carries TRBV11-2 and TRBJ2-5; 7 nucleotides match TRBD1. The length of the CDR3 is 16 residues. V dropped 5 bases and J dropped 5; count of bases not matched to a gene: 14. Germline V gene sequence: CDR1 SGHAT, CDR2 FQNNGV.

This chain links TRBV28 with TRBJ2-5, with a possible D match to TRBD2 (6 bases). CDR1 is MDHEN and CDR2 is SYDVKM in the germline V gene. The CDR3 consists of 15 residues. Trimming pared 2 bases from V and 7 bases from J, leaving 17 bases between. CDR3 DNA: TGTGCCAGCAGTTTAAAAGGTAGAGGGAGGTGGACCCAGTACTTC. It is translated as CASSLKGRGRWTQYF. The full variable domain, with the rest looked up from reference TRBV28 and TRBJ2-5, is DVKVTQSSRYLVKRTGEKVFLECVQDMDHENMFWYRQDPGLGLRLIYFSYDVKMKEKGDIPEGYSVSREKKERFSLILESASTNQTSMYLCASSLKGRGRWTQYFGPGTRLLVL.

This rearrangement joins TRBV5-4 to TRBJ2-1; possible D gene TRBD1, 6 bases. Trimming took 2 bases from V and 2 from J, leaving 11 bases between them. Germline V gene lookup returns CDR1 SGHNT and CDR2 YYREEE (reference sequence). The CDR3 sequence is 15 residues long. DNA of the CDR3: TGTGCCAGCAGCTTTGGCAGGGGACCCTACAATGAGCAGTTCTTC. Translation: CASSFGRGPYNEQFF.

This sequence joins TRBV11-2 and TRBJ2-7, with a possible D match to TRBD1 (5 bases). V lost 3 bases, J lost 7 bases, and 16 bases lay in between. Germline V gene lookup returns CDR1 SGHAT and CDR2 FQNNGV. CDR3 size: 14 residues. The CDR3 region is CASSLRLGLGEQYF. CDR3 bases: TGTGCCAGCAGCTTGAGACTGGGGCTCGGGGAGCAGTACTTC.

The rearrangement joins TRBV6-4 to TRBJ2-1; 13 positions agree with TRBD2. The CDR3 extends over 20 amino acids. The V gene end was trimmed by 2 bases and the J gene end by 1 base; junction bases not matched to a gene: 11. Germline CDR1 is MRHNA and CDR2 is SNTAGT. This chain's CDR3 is CASSDPPTSGRPNSYNEQFF. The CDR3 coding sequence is TGTGCCAGCAGTGACCCCCCGACTAGCGGGAGGCCCAATTCCTACAATGAGCAGTTCTTC.

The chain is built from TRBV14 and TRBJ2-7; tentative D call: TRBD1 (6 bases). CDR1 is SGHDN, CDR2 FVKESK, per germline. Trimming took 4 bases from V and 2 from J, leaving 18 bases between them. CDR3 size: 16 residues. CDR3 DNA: TGTGCCAGCAGCCGAGTTAAAGGGGACAACCCCTACGAGCAGTACTTC. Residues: CASSRVKGDNPYEQYF.

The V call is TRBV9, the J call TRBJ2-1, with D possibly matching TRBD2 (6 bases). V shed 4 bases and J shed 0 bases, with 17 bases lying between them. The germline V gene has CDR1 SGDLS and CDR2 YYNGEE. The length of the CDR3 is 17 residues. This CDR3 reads CASSPQRERSSYNEQFF. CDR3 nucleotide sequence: TGTGCCAGCAGCCCTCAACGGGAGCGTAGCTCCTACAATGAGCAGTTCTTC.